The 9 T cell receptor beta chains below come from one sample, sequenced in a study of spatial heterogeneity in lung cancer. Using its own MiXCR run on the 5' RACE reads, TCRdb lists one record per CDR3 protein. The table shows about 11,000 distinct CDR3 sequences, with around 6% occurring only once. Time point defined: sample taken at primary tumor resection. The source was PBMCs, collected at surgery. Receptor source: a male donor with early-stage non-small cell lung cancer.

This clonotype was seen at least ten times. This chain connects TRBV4-2 to TRBJ1-4; 7 nucleotides match TRBD1. CDR1 LGHNA and CDR2 YNFKEQ come from the germline V gene. V trimming: 2 bases; J trimming: 7 bases; junction bases outside the gene matches: 7. The CDR3 extends over 15 amino acids. The CDR3 nucleotides read TGTGCCAGCAGCCAACCAGACAGGGTTGGTGAAAAACTGTTTTTT. It translates to CASSQPDRVGEKLFF.

There are many counts of this clonotype. The chain recombines TRBV7-2 with TRBJ2-3; possibly TRBD2 for D (7 bases). Trimming took 5 bases from V and 5 from J, leaving 17 bases between them. Germline V gene data show CDR1 as SGHTA and CDR2 as FQGNSA. The length of the CDR3 is 15 residues. The CDR3 nucleotides read TGTGCCAGCAGCGTCACTGGGGGGGCCGGAGATACGCAGTATTTT. This translates into CASSVTGGAGDTQYF.

This clonotype was observed a handful of times. The V gene is TRBV28, the J gene TRBJ2-2; 9 bases agree with TRBD1. CDR3 length: 15 amino acids. V lost 6 bases, J lost 5 bases, and 7 bases stayed unmatched. Germline-derived CDR1 and CDR2 are MDHEN and SYDVKM. Written as DNA, the CDR3 is TGTGCCAGCAGGGGCGGGACAGGGAAAACCGGGGAGCTGTTTTTT. Protein sequence: CASRGGTGKTGELFF.

Ten or more counts support this clonotype. J is TRBJ2-7 and V is TRBV20-1; 11 bases match TRBD2. The length of the CDR3 is 17 residues. The junction had 14 bases not matched to a gene; V was cut back by 2 bases and J by 5 bases. Germline loops: CDR1 DFQATT, CDR2 SNEGSKA (reference sequence). The CDR3 DNA sequence: TGCAGTGCTAGATCTGGCCTACTAGCGGGAGTAAGGAACGAGCAGTACTTC. Amino acids: CSARSGLLAGVRNEQYF.

This chain links TRBV24-1 with TRBJ2-3; 10 nucleotides match TRBD1. This CDR3 comprises 17 residues. Per the germline V gene, CDR1 is KGHDR and CDR2 is SFDVKD. The junction had 7 bases not matched to a gene; V was cut back by 1 base and J by 4 bases. The CDR3 DNA sequence: TGTGCCACCAGTGATTTCCGGGACAGGGGTTTCGCAGATACGCAGTATTTT. Protein product: CATSDFRDRGFADTQYF.

This clonotype was seen many times. This chain connects TRBV27 to TRBJ2-1, with 9 bases aligning to TRBD1. CDR3 length: 15 residues. Germline CDR1 MNHEY, CDR2 SMNVEV (reference sequence). V dropped 6 bases and J dropped 3; count of bases not matched to a gene: 6. The CDR3 here is CASRPWTGVYNEQFF. CDR3 DNA: TGTGCCAGCAGACCCTGGACAGGGGTCTACAATGAGCAGTTCTTC.

This clonotype was recorded a few times. This rearrangement joins TRBV7-2 to TRBJ2-5; D is ambiguous. The V end was cut by 0 bases, the J end by 5 bases, with 7 bases between. The germline V gene has CDR1 SGHTA and CDR2 FQGNSA. The CDR3 is made up of 13 amino acids. For the CDR3, the DNA is TGTGCCAGCAGCTTAGCGCGGCGTGAGACCCAGTACTTC. It yields the protein CASSLARRETQYF.

This clonotype has more than one count but fewer than ten. The genes are TRBV28 and TRBJ1-3; D is unclear. CDR3 length equals 17 residues. Germline V gene sequence: CDR1 MDHEN, CDR2 SYDVKM. Trimming removed 3 bases from V and 0 bases from J, with 15 bases in between. CDR3 residues: CASSLVDGRRSGNTIYF. The DNA of the CDR3 is TGTGCCAGCAGTTTGGTGGACGGTCGACGCTCTGGAAACACCATATATTTT.

The table lists this clonotype with a few counts. This chain uses TRBV30 with TRBJ2-7, with 7 bases aligning to TRBD2. J lost 7 bases, V lost 0 bases, and 9 bases had no gene match. The CDR3 is 14 amino acids. Germline CDR1 and CDR2: GTSNPN and SVGIG (reference sequence). CDR3 in amino acids: CAWSVWGRAQEQYF. The CDR3 bases are TGTGCCTGGAGTGTTTGGGGGAGGGCCCAAGAGCAGTACTTC.